The 5 T cell receptor beta chains listed next were all sequenced from one sample in a study of T cell responses to AZD1222 COVID-19 vaccine. Here immunoSEQ multiplex PCR was the method, and the copy in TCRdb shows in-frame clones only, minus some. The sample contains about 120,000 clones, around 92% of which appear only once. The material was peripheral blood, obtained on day 0 of AZD1222 vaccination. All receptors come from an adult in good health.

The chain uses TRBV28 and TRBJ2-7, with D perhaps matching TRBD2 (5 bases). Trimming left V 3 bases short and J 1 base short, with 16 bases between. The CDR3 spans 16 residues. Germline V gene sequence: CDR1 MDHEN, CDR2 SYDVKM. The CDR3 DNA reads TGTGCCAGCAGTTTGTTATCTAGCTTTTGGTCCTACGAGCAGTACTTC. Translating gives CASSLLSSFWSYEQYF.

This clone appeared a few times. The CDR3 region has the DNA TGTGCCAGCAGCGTCGACCTCACCGGGGAGCTGTTTTTT. Its protein is CASSVDLTGELFF. The rearrangement links TRBV9 to TRBJ2-2, with D hard to call. V gave up 2 bases and J gave up 4 bases, with 6 bases separating them. This CDR3 spans 13 amino acids. In germline, CDR1 is SGDLS, CDR2 YYNGEE.

The chain recombines TRBV10-3 with TRBJ1-6; unclear D gene. The CDR3 totals 14 residues. The V end lost 1 base, the J end lost 7 bases, and 8 bases lay between the germline ends. Germline V CDR1 and CDR2: ENHRY, SYGVKD. This CDR3 reads CAISELALNSPLHF. DNA for the CDR3: TGTGCCATCAGTGAGTTGGCGCTAAATTCACCCCTCCACTTT.

The chain recombines TRBV4-1 with TRBJ1-5, with D perhaps TRBD1 (5 bases). The ends were cut back, 4 bases at V and 7 bases at J, with 20 bases in the middle. Germline loops: CDR1 MGHRA, CDR2 YSYEKL. The CDR3 runs 16 residues. The CDR3 nucleotides are TGCGCCAGCAGCCCAACTCGCACAGGCCCCACGCAGCCCCAGCATTTT. Its translation is CASSPTRTGPTQPQHF.

The table lists this clone with a count of one. The rearrangement uses TRBV28 and TRBJ1-2, with D perhaps TRBD1 (5 bases). The CDR3 extends over 12 amino acids. CDR1 is MDHEN, CDR2 SYDVKM, per germline. With 7 bases removed from V and 5 bases from J, the gap between germline ends came to 11 bases. CDR3 in DNA: TGTGCCAGCACCCTGGGGGTTTATGGCTACACCTTC. The encoded protein is CASTLGVYGYTF.